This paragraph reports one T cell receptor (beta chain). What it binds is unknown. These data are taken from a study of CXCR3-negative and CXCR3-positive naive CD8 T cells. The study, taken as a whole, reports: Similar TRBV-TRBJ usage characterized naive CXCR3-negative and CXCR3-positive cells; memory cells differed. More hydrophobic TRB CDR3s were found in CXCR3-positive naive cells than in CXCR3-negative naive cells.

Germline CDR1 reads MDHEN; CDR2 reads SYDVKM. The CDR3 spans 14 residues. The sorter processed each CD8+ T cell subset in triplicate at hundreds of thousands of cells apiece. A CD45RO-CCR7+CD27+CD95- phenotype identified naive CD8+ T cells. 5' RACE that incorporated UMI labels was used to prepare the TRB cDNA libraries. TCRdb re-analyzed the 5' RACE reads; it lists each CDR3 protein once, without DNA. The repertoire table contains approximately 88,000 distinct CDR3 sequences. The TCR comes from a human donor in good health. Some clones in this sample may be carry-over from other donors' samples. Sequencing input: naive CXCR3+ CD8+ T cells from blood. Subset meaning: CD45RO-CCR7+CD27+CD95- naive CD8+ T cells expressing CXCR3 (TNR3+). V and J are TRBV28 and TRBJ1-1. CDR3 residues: CASSFLGKAREAFF.